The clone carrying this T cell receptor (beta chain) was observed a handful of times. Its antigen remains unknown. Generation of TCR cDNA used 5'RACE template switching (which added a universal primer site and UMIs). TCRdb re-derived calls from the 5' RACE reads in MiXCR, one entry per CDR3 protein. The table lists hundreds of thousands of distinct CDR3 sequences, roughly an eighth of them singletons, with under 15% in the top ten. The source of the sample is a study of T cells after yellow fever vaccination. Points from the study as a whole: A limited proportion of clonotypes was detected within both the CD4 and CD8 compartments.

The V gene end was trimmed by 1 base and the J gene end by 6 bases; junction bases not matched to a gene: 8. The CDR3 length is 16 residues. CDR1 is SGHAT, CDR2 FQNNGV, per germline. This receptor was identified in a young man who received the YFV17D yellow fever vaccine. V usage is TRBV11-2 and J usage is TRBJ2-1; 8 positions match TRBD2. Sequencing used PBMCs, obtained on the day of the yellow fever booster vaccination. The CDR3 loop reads CASSLAAGRAGNEQFF. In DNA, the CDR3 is TGTGCCAGCAGCTTAGCTGCCGGGAGGGCCGGCAATGAGCAGTTCTTC. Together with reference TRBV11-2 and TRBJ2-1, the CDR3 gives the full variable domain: EAGVAQSPRYKIIEKRQSVAFWCNPISGHATLYWYQQILGQGPKLLIQFQNNGVVDDSQLPKDRFSAERLKGVDSTLKIQPAKLEDSAVYLCASSLAAGRAGNEQFFGPGTRLTVL.